The present T cell receptor beta chain was sequenced within a study of cytomegalovirus exposure and HLA in healthy donors. Per germline, CDR1 GTSNPN and CDR2 SVGIG (reference sequence). The germline V and J ends were trimmed by 0 bases and 5 bases, with 11 bases remaining between them. This CDR3 contains 13 residues. Method: immunoSEQ multiplex PCR; TCRdb's copy keeps in-frame clones and lacks some. The sample has about 250,000 clones; roughly nine tenths are singletons. The TCR was taken from a man younger than 30 in good health and CMV-seropositive. Sequenced input: PBMCs. The rearrangement joins TRBV30 to TRBJ2-7; tentatively, D is TRBD1 (6 bases). The CDR3 sequence is CAWSVQGEDEQYF. CDR3 sequence (DNA): TGTGCCTGGAGTGTACAGGGAGAAGACGAGCAGTACTTC.